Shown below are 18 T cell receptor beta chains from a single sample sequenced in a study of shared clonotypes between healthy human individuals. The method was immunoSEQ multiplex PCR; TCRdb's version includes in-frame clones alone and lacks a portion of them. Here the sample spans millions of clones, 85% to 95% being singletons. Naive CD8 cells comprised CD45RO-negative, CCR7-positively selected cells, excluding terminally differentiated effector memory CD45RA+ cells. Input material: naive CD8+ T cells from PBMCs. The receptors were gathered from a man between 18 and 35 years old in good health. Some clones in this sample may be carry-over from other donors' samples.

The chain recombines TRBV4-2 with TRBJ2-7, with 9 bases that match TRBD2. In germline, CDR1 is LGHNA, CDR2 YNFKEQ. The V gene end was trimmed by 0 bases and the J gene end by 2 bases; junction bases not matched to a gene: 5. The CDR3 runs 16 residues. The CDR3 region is CASSQDQASGTYEQYF. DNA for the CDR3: TGTGCCAGCAGCCAAGATCAGGCTAGCGGGACCTACGAGCAGTACTTC.

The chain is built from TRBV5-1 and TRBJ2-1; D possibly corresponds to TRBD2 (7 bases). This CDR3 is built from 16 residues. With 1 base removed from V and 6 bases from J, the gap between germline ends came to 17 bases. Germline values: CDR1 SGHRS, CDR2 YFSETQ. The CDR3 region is CASSLTSGRGGNEQFF. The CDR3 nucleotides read TGCGCCAGCAGCTTGACCTCTGGGAGGGGGGGCAATGAGCAGTTCTTC.

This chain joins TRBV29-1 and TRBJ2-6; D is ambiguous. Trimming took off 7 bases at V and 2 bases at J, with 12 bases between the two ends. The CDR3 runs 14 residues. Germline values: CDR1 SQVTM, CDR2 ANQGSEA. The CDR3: CSAGVSPGANVLTF. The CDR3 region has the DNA TGCAGCGCTGGGGTCTCGCCTGGGGCCAACGTCCTGACTTTC.

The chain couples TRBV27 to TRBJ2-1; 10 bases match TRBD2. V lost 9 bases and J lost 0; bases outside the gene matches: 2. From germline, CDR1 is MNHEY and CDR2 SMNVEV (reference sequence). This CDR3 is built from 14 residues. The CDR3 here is CASTSGNSYNEQFF. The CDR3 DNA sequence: TGTGCCAGTACTAGCGGGAACTCCTACAATGAGCAGTTCTTC.

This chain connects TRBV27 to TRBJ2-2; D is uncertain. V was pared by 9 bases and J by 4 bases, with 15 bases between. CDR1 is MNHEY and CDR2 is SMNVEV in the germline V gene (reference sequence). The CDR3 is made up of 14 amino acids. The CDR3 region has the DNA TGTGCCAGTCAGGATCTGCGGAGCACCGGGGAGCTGTTTTTT. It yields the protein CASQDLRSTGELFF.

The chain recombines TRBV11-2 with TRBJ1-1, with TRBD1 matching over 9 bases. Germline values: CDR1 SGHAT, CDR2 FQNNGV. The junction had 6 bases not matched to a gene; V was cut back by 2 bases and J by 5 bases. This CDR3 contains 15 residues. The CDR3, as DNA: TGTGCCAGCAGCTTATGGGACAGGGTAGTTACTGAAGCTTTCTTT. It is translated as CASSLWDRVVTEAFF.

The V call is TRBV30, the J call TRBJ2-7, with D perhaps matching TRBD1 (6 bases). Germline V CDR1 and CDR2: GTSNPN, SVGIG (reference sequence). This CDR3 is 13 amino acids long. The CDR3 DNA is TGTGCGATTCGGACAGAAAATTACTACGAGCAGTACTTC. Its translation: CAIRTENYYEQYF.

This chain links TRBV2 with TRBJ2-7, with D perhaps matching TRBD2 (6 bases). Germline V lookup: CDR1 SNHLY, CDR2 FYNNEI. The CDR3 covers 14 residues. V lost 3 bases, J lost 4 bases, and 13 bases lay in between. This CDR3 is CASSDGAGTYEQYF. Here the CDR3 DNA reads TGTGCCAGCAGTGATGGGGCGGGGACTTACGAGCAGTACTTC.

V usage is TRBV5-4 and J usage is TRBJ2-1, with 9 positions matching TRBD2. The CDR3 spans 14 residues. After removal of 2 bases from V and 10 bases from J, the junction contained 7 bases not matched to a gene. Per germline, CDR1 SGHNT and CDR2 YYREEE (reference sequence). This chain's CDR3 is CASSFLSAGGEQFF. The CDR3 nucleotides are TGTGCCAGCAGCTTTCTTTCAGCGGGAGGCGAGCAGTTCTTC.

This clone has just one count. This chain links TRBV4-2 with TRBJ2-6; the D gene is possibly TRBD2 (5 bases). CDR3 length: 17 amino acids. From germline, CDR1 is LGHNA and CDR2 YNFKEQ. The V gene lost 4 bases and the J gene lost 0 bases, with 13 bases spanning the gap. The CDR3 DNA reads TGTGCCAGCAGCCCGAGACAAGGGAGCTCTGGGGCCAACGTCCTGACTTTC. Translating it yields CASSPRQGSSGANVLTF.

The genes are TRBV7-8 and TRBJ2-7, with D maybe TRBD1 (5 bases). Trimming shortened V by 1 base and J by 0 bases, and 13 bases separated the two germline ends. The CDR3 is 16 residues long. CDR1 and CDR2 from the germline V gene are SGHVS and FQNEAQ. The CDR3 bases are TGTGCCAGCAGCTTAGGATTGGCAGGGCCCTCCTACGAGCAGTACTTC. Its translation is CASSLGLAGPSYEQYF.

The CDR3 DNA follows: TGTGCCAGCAGACGTGGTCCCTCGGGCCCGGCCTACGAGCAGTACTTC. This gives the protein CASRRGPSGPAYEQYF. V and J are TRBV5-6 and TRBJ2-7; unclear D gene. The CDR3 runs 16 residues. Germline V gene data show CDR1 as SGHDT and CDR2 as YYEEEE. Trimming left V 5 bases short and J 2 bases short, with 20 bases between.

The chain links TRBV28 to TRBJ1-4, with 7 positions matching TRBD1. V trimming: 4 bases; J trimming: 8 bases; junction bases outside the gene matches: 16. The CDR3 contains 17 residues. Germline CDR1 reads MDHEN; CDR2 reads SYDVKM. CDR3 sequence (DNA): TGTGCCAGCAGTTCCTGGGACAGCCTTCCGCATGGGGAAAAACTGTTTTTT. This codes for CASSSWDSLPHGEKLFF.

CDR3 bases: TGCGCCAGCAGCCAGGTCCAGGGGGACACCGGGGAGCTGTTTTTT. This gives the protein CASSQVQGDTGELFF. The chain employs TRBV4-3 and TRBJ2-2; 7 bases are shared with TRBD1. Germline trimming cut 3 bases from V and 3 bases from J; bases unmatched to any gene: 4. Germline loops: CDR1 LGHNA, CDR2 YSLEER. The CDR3 spans 15 residues.

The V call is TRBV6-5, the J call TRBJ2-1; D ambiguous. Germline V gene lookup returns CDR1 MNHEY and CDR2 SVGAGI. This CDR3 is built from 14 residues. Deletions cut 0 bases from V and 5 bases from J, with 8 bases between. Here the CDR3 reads CASSYSGSNNEQFF. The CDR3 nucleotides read TGTGCCAGCAGTTACTCGGGTAGCAACAATGAGCAGTTCTTC.

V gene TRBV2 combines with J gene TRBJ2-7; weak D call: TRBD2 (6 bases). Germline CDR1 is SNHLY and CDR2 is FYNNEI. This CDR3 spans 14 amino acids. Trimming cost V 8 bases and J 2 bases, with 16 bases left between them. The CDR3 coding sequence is TGTGCCAGCCATGGGAGGACCCCGACCTACGAGCAGTACTTC. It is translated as CASHGRTPTYEQYF.

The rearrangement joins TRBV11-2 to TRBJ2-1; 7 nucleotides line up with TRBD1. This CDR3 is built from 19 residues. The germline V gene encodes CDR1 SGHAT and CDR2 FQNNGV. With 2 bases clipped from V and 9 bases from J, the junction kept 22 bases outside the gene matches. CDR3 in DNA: TGTGCCAGCAGCTTACTGTTTTTAGGCGGACCCAGGGGGATAAGTGAGCAGTTCTTC. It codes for CASSLLFLGGPRGISEQFF.

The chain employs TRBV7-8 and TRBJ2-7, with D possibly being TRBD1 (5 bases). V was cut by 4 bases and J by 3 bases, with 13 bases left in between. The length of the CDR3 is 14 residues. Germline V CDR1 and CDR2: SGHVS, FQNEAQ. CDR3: CASSSASGLYEQYF. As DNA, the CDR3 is TGTGCCAGCAGCTCAGCGTCAGGGCTCTACGAGCAGTACTTC.